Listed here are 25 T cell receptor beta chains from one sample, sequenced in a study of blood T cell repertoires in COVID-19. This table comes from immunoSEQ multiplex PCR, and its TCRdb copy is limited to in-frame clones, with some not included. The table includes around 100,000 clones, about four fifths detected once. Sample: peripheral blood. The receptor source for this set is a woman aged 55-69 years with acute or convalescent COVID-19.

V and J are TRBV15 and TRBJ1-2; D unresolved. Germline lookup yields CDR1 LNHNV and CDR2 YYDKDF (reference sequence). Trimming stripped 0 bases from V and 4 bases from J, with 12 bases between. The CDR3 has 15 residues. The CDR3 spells CATSRDRGLGYGYTF. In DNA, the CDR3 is TGTGCCACCAGCAGAGATCGCGGGTTAGGCTATGGCTACACCTTC.

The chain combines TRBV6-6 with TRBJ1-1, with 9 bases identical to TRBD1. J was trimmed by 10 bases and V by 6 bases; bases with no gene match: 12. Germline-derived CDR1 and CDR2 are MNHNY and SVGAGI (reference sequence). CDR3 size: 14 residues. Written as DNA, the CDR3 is TGTGCCAGCAGCAAGCCAGACAGGGGGATTGGAGCTTTCTTT. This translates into CASSKPDRGIGAFF.

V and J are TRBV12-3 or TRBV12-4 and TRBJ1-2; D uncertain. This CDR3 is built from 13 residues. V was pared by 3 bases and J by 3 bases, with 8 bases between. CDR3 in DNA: TGTGCCAGCAGTTTGTCACTCGACTATGGCTACACCTTC. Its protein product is CASSLSLDYGYTF.

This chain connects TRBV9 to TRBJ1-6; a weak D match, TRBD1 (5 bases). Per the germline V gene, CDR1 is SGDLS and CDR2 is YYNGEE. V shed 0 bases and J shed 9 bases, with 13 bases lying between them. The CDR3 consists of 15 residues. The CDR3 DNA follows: TGTGCCAGCAGCGTAGATGGGGGGGGAAGTTCACCCCTCCACTTT. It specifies CASSVDGGGSSPLHF.

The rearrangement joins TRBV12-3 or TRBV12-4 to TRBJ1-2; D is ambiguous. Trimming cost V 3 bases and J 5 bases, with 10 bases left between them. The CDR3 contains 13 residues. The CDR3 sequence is CASSFVREYGYTF. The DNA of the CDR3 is TGTGCCAGCAGTTTCGTGAGGGAATATGGCTACACCTTC.

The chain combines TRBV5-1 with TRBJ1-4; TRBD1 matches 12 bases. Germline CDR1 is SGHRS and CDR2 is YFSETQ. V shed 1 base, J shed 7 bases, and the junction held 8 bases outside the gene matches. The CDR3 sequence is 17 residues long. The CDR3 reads CASSLPGTGGAGEKLFF. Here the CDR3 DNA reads TGCGCCAGCAGCTTGCCTGGGACAGGGGGCGCGGGTGAAAAACTGTTTTTT.

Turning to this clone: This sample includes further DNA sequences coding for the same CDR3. This chain's CDR3 is CASSERGGRDTGELFF. DNA for the CDR3: TGTGCCAGCAGCGAACGGGGGGGCCGGGACACCGGGGAGCTGTTTTTT. The chain recombines TRBV7-9 with TRBJ2-2, with 8 nucleotides matching TRBD2. J was trimmed by 3 bases and V by 5 bases; bases with no gene match: 8. This CDR3 region has 16 residues. Germline V gene data show CDR1 as SEHNR and CDR2 as FQNEAQ (reference sequence). Full variable domain (missing parts from reference TRBV7-9 and TRBJ2-2): DTGVSQNPRHKITKRGQNVTFRCDPISEHNRLYWYRQTLGQGPEFLTYFQNEAQLEKSRLLSDRFSAERPKGSFSTLEIQRTEQGDSAMYLCASSERGGRDTGELFFGEGSRLTVL.

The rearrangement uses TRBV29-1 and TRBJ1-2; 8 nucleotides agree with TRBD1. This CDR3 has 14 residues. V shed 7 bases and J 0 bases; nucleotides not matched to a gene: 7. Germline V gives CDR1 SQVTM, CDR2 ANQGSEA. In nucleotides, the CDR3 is TGCAGCGCTTCGACAGGGGATGCTAACTATGGCTACACCTTC. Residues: CSASTGDANYGYTF.

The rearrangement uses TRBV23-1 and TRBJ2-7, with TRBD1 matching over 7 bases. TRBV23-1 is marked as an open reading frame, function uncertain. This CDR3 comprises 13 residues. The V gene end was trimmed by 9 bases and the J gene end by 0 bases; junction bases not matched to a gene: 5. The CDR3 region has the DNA TGCGCCAGAGTTTGGGACAGCTCCTACGAGCAGTACTTC. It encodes CARVWDSSYEQYF.

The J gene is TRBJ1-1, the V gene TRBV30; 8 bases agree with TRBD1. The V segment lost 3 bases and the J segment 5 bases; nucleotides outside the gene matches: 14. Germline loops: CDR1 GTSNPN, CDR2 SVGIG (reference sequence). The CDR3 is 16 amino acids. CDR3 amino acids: CAWSPFGQGLGTEAFF. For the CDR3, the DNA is TGTGCCTGGAGCCCTTTTGGACAGGGCCTGGGGACTGAAGCTTTCTTT.

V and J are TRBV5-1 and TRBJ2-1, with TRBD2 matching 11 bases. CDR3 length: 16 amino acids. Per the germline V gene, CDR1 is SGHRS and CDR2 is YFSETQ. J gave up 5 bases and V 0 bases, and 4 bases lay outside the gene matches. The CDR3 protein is CASSLGGTSGNNEQFF. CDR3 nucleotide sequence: TGCGCCAGCAGCTTGGGGGGGACTAGCGGAAACAATGAGCAGTTCTTC.

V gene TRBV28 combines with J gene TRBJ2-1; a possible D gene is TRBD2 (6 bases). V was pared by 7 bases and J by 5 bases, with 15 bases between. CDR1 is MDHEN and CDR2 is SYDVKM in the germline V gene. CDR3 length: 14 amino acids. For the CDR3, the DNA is TGTGCCAGCACTTCTCTGGCGGGGAACAATGAGCAGTTCTTC. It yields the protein CASTSLAGNNEQFF.

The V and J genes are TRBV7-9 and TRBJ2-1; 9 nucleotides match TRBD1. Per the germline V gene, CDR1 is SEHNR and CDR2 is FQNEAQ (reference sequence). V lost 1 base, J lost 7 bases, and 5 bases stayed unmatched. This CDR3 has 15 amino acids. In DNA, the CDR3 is TGTGCCAGCAGCTTAGGACAGGGGGAAGGTAATGAGCAGTTCTTC. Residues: CASSLGQGEGNEQFF.

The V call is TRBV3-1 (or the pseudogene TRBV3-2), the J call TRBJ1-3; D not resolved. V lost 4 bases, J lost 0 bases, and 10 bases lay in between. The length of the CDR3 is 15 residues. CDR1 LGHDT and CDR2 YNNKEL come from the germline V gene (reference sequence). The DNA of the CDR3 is TGTGCCAGCAGCCCGATGCCCGGCTCTGGAAACACCATATATTTT. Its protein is CASSPMPGSGNTIYF.

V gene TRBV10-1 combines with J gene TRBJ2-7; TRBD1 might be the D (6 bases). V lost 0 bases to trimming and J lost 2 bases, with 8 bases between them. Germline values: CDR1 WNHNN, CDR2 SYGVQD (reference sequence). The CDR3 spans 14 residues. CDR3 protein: CASSESGDTYEQYF. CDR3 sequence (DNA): TGCGCCAGCAGTGAGTCGGGGGACACCTACGAGCAGTACTTC.

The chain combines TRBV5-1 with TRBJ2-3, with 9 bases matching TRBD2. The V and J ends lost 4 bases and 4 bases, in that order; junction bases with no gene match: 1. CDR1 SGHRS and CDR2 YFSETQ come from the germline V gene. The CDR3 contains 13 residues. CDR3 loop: CASSAGGPDTQYF. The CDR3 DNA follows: TGCGCCAGCAGCGCGGGGGGGCCAGATACGCAGTATTTT.

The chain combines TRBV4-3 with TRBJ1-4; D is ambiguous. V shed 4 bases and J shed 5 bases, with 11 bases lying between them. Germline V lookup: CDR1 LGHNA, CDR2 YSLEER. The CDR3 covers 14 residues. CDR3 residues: CASSPTHTNEKLFF. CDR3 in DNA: TGCGCCAGCAGCCCCACACACACCAATGAAAAACTGTTTTTT.

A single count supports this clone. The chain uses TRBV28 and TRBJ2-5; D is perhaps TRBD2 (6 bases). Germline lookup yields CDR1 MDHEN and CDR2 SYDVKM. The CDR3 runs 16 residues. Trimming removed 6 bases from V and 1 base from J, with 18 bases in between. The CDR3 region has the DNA TGTGCCAGCAGGGGATACCGGGCGGGGATCCAAGAGACCCAGTACTTC. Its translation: CASRGYRAGIQETQYF. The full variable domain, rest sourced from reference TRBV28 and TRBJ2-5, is DVKVTQSSRYLVKRTGEKVFLECVQDMDHENMFWYRQDPGLGLRLIYFSYDVKMKEKGDIPEGYSVSREKKERFSLILESASTNQTSMYLCASRGYRAGIQETQYFGPGTRLLVL.

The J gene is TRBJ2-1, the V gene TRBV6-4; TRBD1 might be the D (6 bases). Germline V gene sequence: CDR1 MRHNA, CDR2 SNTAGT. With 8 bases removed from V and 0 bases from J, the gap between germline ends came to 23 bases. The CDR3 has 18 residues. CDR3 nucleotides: TGTGCCAGCCAAGACCCTTGGGGGCCCCCGAGCTCCTACAATGAGCAGTTCTTC. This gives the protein CASQDPWGPPSSYNEQFF.

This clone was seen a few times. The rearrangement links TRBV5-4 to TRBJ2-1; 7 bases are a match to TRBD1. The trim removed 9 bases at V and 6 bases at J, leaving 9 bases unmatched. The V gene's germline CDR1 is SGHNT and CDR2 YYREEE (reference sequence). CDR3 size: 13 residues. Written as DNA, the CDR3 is TGTGCCACCAACGACAGGGTCGGCAATGAGCAGTTCTTC. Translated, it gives CATNDRVGNEQFF.

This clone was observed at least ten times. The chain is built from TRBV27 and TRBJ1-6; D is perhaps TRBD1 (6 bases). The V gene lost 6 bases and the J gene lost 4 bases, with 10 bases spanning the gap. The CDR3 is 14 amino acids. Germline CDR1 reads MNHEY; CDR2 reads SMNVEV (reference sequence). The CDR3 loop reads CASRHRDYNSPLHF. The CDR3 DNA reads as TGTGCCAGCAGGCACAGGGATTATAATTCACCCCTCCACTTT.

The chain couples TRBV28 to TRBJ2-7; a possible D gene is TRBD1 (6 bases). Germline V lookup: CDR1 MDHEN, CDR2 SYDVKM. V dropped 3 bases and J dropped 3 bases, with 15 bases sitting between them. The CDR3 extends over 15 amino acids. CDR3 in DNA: TGTGCCAGCAGTTTTTCCGGGACAAACATCTACGAGCAGTACTTC. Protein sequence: CASSFSGTNIYEQYF.

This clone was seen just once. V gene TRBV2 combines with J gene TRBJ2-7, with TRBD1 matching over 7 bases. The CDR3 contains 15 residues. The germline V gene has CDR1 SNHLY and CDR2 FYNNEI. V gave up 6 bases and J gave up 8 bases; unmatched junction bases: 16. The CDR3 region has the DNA TGTGCCAGCAGCGAAATCCCTGGACAGGCCGGAAAGCAGTACTTC. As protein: CASSEIPGQAGKQYF. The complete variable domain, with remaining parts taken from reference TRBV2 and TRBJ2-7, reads EPEVTQTPSHQVTQMGQEVILRCVPISNHLYFYWYRQILGQKVEFLVSFYNNEISEKSEIFDDQFSVERPDGSNFTLKIRSTKLEDSAMYFCASSEIPGQAGKQYFGPGTRLTVT.

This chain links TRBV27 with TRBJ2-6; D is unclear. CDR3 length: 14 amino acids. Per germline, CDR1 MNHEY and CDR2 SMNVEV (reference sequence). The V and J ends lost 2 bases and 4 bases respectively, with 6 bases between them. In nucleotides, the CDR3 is TGTGCCAGCAGTTTAAGAGGCGGGGCCAACGTCCTGACTTTC. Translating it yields CASSLRGGANVLTF.

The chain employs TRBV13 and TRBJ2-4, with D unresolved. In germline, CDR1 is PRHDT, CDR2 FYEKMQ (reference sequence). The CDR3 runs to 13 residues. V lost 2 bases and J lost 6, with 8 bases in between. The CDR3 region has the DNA TGTGCCAGCAGCTTAATGAGGTCAAACATTCAGTACTTC. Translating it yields CASSLMRSNIQYF.